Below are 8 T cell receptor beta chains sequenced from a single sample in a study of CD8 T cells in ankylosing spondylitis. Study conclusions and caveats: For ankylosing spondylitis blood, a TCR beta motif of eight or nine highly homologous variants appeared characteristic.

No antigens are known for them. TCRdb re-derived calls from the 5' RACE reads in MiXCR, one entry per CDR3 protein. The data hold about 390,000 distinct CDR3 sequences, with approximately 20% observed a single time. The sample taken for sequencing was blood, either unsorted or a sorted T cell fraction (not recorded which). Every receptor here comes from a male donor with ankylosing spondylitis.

CDR3 DNA sequence: TGTGCCAGCAGTCTCCCTCAGAGGAGGGGGGAGGAAAAGACCCAGTACTTC. Translation gives CASSLPQRRGEEKTQYF. The chain recombines TRBV27 with TRBJ2-5, with D perhaps assigned TRBD1 or TRBD2 (6 bases each). CDR1 is MNHEY and CDR2 is SMNVEV in the germline V gene (reference sequence). V lost 5 bases and J lost 6, with 25 bases in between. The CDR3 contains 17 residues.

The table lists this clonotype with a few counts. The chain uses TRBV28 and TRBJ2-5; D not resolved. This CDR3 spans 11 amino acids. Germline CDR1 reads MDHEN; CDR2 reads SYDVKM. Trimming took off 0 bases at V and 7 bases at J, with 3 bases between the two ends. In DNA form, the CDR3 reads TGTGCCAGCAGTTTATGGGTGACCCAGTACTTC. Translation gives CASSLWVTQYF.

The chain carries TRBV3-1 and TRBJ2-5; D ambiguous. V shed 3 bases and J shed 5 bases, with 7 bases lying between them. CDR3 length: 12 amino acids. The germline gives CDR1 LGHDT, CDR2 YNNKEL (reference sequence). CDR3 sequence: CASSHPTETQYF. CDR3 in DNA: TGTGCCAGCAGCCATCCGACCGAGACCCAGTACTTC.

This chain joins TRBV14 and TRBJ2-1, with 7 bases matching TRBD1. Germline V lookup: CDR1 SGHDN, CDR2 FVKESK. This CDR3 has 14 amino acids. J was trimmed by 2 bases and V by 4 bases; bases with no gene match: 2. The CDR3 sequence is CASSRGQAYNEQFF. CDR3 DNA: TGTGCCAGCAGCCGAGGACAGGCCTACAATGAGCAGTTCTTC.

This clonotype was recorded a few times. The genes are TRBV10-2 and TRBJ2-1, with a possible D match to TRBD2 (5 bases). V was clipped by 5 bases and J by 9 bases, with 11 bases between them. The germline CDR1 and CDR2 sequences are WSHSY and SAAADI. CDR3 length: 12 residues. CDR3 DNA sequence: TGCGCCAGCAGTCCCGAACTAGGTGAGCAGTTCTTC. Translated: CASSPELGEQFF.

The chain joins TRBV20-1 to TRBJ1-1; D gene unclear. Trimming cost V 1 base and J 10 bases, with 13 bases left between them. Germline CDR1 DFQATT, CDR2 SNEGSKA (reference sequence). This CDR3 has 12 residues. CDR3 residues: CSARVVGSGAFF. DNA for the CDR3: TGCAGTGCTAGAGTTGTGGGTTCGGGAGCTTTCTTT.

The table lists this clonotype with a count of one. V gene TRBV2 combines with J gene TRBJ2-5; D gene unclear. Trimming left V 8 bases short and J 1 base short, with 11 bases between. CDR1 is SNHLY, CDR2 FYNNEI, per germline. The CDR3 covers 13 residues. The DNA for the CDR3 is TGTGCCAGCGTTAGGACGTTCCAAGAGACCCAGTACTTC. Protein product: CASVRTFQETQYF.

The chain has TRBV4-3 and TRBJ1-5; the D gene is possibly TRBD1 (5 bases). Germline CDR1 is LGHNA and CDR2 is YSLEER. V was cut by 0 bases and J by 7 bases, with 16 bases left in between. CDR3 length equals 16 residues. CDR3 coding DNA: TGCGCCAGCAGCCAAGATTGGGGGGGGAAGGGGCAGCCCCAGCATTTT. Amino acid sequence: CASSQDWGGKGQPQHF.